The TCR beta chain described here comes from a study of T cells after yellow fever vaccination. Study observations and caveats: The study re-detected most primary-vaccination clones after the booster (approximately 97% CD4, roughly 85% CD8). FACS-sorted repertoires could contain abundant clonotypes contaminating from the bulk population.

This CDR3 contains 13 residues. V lost 5 bases to trimming and J lost 5 bases; unmatched junction nucleotides: 3. Germline CDR1 MNHEY, CDR2 SVGAGI. A single record per CDR3 protein comes from TCRdb applying MiXCR to the 5' RACE reads. The sample comprises about 160,000 distinct CDR3 sequences, 6% to 7.5% of which are singletons, and roughly 2.5% rests with the top ten. This clonotype was detected many times. Its target is not known. The TCR originated in a man aged 18 to 30 who received the YFV17D yellow fever vaccine. The rearrangement uses TRBV6-5 and TRBJ1-3; the match to TRBD1 covers 7 bases. The starting material was CD4+ T cells sorted from PBMCs, obtained more than 4 days after the first yellow fever vaccination. In DNA form, the CDR3 reads TGTGCCAGCAGTCGACAGGGAAGAAACACCATATATTTT. Residues: CASSRQGRNTIYF.